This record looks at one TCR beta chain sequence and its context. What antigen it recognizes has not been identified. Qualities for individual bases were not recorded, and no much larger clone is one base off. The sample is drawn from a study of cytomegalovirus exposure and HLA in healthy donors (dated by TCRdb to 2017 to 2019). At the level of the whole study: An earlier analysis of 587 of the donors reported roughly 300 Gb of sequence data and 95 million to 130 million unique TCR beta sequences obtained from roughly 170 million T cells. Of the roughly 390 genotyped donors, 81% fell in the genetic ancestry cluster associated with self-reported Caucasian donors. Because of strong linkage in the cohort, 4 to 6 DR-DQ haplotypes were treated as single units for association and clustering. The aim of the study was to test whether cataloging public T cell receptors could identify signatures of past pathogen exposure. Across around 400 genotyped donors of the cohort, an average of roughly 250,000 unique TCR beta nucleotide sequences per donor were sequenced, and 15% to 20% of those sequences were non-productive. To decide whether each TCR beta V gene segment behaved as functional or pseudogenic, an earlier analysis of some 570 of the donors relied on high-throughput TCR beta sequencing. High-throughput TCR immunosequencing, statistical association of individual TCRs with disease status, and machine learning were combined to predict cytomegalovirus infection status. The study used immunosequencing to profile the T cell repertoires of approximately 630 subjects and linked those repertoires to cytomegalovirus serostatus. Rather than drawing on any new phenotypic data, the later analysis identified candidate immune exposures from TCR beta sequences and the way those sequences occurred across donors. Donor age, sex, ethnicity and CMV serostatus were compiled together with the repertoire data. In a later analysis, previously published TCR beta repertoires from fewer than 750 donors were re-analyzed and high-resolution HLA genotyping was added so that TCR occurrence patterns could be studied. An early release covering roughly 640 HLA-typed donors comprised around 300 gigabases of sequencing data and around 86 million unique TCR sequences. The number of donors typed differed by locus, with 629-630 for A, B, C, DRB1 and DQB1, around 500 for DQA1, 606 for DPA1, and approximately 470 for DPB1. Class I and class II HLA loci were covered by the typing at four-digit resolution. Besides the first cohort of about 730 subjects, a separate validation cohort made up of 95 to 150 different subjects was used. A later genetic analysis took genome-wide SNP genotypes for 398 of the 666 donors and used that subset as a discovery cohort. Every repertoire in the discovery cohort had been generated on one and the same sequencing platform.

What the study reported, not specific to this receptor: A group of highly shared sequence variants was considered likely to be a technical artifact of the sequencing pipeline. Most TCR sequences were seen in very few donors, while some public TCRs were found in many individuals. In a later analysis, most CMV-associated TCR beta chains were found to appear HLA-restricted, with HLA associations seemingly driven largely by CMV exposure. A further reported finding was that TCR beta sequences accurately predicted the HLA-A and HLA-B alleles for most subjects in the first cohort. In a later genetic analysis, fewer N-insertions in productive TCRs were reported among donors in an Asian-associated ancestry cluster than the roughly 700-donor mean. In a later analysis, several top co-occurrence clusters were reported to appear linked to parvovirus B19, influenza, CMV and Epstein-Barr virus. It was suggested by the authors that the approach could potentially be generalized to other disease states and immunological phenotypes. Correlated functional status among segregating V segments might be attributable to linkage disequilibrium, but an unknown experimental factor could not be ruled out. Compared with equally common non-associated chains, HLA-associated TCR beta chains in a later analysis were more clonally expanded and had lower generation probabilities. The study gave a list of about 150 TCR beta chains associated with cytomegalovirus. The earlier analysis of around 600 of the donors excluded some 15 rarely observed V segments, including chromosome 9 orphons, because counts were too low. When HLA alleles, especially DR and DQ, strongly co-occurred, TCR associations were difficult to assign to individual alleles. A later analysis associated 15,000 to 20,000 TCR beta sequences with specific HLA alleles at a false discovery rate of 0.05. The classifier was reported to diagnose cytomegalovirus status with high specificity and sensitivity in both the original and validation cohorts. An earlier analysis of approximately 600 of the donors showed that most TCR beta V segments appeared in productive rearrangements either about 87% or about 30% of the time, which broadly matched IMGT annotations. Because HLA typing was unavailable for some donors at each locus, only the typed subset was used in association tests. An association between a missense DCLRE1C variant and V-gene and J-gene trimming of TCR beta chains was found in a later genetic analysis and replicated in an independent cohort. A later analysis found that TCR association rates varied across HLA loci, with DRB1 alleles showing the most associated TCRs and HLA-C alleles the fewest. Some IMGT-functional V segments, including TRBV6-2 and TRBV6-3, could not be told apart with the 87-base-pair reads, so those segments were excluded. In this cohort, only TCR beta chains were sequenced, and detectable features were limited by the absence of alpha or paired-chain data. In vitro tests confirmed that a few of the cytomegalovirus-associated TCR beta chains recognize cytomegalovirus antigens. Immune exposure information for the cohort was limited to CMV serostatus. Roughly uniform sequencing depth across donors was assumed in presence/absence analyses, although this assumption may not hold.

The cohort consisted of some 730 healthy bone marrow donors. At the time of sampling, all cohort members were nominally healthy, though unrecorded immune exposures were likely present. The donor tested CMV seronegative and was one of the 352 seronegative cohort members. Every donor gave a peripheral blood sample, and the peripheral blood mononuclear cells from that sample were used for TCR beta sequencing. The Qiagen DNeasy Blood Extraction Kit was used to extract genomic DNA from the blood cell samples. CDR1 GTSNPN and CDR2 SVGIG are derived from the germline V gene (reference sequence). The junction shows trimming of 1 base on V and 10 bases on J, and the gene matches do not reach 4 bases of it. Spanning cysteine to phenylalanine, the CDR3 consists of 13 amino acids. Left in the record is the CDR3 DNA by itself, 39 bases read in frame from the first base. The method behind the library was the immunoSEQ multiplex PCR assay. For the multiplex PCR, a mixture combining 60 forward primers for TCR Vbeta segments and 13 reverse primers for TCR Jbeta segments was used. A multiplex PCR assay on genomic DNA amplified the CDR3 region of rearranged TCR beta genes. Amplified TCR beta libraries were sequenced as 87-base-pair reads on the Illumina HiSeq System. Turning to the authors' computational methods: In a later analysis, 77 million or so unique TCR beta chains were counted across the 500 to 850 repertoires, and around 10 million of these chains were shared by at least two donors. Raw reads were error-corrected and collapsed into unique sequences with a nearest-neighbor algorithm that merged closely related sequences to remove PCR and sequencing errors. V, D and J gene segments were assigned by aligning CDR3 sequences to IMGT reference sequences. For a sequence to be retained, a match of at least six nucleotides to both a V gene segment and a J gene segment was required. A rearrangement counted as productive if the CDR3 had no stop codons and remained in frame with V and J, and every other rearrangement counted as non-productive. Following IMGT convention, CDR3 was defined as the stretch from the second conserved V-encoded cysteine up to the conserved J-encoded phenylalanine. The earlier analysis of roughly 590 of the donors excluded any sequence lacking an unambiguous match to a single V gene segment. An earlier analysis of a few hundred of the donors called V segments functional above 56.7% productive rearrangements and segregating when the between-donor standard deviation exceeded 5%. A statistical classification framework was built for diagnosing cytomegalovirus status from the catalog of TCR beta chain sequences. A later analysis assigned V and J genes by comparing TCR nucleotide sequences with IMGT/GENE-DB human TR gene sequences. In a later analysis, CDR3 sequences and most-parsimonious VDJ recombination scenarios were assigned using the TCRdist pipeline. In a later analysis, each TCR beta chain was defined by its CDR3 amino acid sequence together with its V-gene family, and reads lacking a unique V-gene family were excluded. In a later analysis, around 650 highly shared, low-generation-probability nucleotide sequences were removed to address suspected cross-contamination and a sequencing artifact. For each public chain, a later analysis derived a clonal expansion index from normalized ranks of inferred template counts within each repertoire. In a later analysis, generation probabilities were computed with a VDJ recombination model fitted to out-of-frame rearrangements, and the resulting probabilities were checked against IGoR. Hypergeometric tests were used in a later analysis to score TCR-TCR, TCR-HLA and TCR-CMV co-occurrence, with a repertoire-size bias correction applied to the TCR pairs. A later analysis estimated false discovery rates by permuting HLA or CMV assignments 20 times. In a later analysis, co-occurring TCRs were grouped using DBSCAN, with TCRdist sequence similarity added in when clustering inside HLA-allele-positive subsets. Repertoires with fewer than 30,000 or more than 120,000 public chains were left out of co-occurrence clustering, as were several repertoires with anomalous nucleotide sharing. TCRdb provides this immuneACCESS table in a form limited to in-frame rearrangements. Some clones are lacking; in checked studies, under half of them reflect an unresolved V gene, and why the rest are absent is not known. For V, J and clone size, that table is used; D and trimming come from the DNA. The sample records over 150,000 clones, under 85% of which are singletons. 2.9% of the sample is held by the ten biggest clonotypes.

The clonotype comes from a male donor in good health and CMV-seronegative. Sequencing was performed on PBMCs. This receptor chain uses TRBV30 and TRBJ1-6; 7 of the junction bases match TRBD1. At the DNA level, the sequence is TGTGCCTGGAGTGGACAACAGGGGTCACCCCTCCACTTT. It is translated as CAWSGQQGSPLHF.